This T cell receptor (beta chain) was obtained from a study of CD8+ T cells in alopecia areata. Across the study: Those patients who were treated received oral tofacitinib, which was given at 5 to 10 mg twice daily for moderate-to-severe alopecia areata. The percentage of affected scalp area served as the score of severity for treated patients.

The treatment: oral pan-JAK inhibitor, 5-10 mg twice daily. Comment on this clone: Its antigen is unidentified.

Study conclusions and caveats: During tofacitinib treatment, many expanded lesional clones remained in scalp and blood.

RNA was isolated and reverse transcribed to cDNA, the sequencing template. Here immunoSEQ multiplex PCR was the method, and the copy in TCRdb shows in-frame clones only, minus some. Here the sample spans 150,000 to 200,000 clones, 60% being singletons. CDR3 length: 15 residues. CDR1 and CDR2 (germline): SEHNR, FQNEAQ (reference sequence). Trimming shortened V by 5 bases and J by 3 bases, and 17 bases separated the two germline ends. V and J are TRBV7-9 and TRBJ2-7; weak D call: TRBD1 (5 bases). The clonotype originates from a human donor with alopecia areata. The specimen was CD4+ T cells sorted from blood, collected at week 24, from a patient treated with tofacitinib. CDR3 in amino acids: CASSQGALLDYEQYF. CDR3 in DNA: TGTGCCAGCAGCCAAGGGGCACTTCTGGACTACGAGCAGTACTTC. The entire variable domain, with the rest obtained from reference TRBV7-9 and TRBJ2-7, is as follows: DTGVSQNPRHKITKRGQNVTFRCDPISEHNRLYWYRQTLGQGPEFLTYFQNEAQLEKSRLLSDRFSAERPKGSFSTLEIQRTEQGDSAMYLCASSQGALLDYEQYFGPGTRLTVT.